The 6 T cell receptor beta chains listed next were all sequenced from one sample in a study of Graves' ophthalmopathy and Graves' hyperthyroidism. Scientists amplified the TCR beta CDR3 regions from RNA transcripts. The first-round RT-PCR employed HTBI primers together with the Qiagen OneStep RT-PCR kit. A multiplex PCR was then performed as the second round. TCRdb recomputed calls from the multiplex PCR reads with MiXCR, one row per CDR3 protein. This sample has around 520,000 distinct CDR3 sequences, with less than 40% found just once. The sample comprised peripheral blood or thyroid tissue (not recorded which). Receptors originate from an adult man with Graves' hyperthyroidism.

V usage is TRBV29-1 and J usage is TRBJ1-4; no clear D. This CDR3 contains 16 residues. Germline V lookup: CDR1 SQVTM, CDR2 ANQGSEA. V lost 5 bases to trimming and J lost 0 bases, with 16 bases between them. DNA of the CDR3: TGCAGCGTTATAGGGCCGGCGGGAGCAACTAATGAAAAACTGTTTTTT. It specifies CSVIGPAGATNEKLFF. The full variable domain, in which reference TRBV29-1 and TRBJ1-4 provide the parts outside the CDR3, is SAVISQKPSRDICQRGTSLTIQCQVDSQVTMMFWYRQQPGQSLTLIATANQGSEATYESGFVIDKFPISRPNLTFSTLTVSNMSPEDSSIYLCSVIGPAGATNEKLFFGSGTQLSVL.

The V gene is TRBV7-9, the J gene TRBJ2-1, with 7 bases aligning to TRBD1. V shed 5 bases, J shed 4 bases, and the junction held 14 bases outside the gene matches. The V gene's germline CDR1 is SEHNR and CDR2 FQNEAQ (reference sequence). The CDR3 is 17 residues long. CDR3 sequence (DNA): TGTGCCAGCAGCCCCCGGGACAGCCAAGGCGATTACAATGAGCAGTTCTTC. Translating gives CASSPRDSQGDYNEQFF.

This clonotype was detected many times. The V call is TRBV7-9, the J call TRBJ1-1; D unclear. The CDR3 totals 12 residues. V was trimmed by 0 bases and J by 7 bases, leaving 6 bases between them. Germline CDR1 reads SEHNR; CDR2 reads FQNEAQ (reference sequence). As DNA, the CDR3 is TGTGCCAGCAGCTTAGCGGAGGGTGAAGCTTTCTTT. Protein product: CASSLAEGEAFF. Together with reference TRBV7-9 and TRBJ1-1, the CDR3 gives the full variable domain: DTGVSQNPRHKITKRGQNVTFRCDPISEHNRLYWYRQTLGQGPEFLTYFQNEAQLEKSRLLSDRFSAERPKGSFSTLEIQRTEQGDSAMYLCASSLAEGEAFFGQGTRLTVV.

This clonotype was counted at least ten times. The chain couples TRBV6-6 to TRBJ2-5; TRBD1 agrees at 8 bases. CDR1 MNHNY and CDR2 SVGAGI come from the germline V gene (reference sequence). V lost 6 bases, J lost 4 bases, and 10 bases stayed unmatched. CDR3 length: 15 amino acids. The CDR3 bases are TGTGCCAGCAGCCCAATTCGACAGGGGACAGAGACCCAGTACTTC. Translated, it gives CASSPIRQGTETQYF.

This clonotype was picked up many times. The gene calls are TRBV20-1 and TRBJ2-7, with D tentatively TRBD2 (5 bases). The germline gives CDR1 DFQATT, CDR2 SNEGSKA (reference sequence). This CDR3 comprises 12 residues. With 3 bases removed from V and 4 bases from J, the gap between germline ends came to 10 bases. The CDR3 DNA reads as TGCAGTGCTAGGTGGACTGGTTACGAGCAGTACTTC. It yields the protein CSARWTGYEQYF.

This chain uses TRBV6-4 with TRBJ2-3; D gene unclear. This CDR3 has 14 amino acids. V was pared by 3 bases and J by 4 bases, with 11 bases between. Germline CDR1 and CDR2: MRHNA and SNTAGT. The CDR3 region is CASSESGLADTQYF. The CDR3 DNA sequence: TGTGCCAGCAGTGAGTCCGGGCTCGCAGATACGCAGTATTTT.